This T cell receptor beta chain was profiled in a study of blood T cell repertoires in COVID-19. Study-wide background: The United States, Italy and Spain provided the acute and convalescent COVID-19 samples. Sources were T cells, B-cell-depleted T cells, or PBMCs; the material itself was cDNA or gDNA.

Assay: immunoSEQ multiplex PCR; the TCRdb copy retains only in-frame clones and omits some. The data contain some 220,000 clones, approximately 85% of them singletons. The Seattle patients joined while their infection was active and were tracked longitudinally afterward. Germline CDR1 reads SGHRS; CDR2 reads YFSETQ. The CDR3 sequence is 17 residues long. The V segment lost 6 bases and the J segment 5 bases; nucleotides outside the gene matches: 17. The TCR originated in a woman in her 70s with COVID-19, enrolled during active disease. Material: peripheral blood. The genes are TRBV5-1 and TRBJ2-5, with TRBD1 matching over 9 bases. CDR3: CASTEGLGTGSVETQYF. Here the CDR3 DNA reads TGCGCCAGCACGGAGGGCTTGGGGACAGGGTCGGTTGAGACCCAGTACTTC. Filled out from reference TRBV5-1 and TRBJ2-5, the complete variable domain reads KAGVTQTPRYLIKTRGQQVTLSCSPISGHRSVSWYQQTPGQGLQFLFEYFSETQRNKGNFPGRFSGRQFSNSRSEMNVSTLELGDSALYLCASTEGLGTGSVETQYFGPGTRLLVL.